This record looks at one T cell receptor (beta chain) sequence and its context. Amplified TCR beta CDR3 regions derived from RNA transcripts. In the first-round RT-PCR of the TCR CDR3, the HTBI primer set was used. Each CDR3 protein is one row after TCRdb ran MiXCR on the multiplex PCR reads. This table has about 360,000 distinct CDR3 sequences, approximately 13% appearing once. Germline CDR1 reads MNHEY; CDR2 reads SMNVEV (reference sequence). This CDR3 has 15 residues. V shed 6 bases and J shed 2 bases, with 16 bases lying between them. The data stem from a study of T cells in Graves' hyperthyroidism and ophthalmopathy.

The sequenced material came from blood. This clonotype was obtained from a woman in her late teens or twenties with Graves' hyperthyroidism. The gene calls are TRBV27 and TRBJ2-5; D might be TRBD1 (5 bases). The CDR3 DNA sequence: TGTGCCAGCAGCGTAGATGGTCAGGGACAAGAGACCCAGTACTTC. Amino acid sequence: CASSVDGQGQETQYF.